This TCR beta chain was sequenced in a study of T cell clonality in common variable immunodeficiency. Overall study findings and caveats: Repertoire-complication correlations in CVID were limited by patient heterogeneity. Fewer TCRbeta clones were shared among CVID subjects than controls.

Both groups were predominantly of Caucasian heritage. This clone was detected many times. Antigen specificity is unknown. The read halts 3 residues ahead of the CDR3 end, with the missing end drawn from the germline J gene. Germline-derived CDR1 and CDR2 are MNHEY and SVGEGT. This CDR3 has 14 amino acids. With 10 bases clipped from V and 1 base from J, the junction kept 5 bases outside the gene matches. Profiling relied on immunoSEQ multiplex PCR, and the TCRdb table lists in-frame clones only, not all of them. The profile covers about 60,000 clones, none occurring a single time. Sequencing input: peripheral blood mononuclear cells. The gene calls are TRBV6-2 or TRBV6-3 and TRBJ1-5; 9 positions agree with TRBD1. The origin of this receptor is a person aged 18 to 70 in good health. The CDR3 DNA, read in part, is TGTGCCACCCCCGGGACAGGGAGCAATCAGCCC. Translated: CATPGTGSNQP. The entire CDR3 reads CATPGTGSNQPQHF.